The source of this T cell receptor beta chain is a study of T-cell reconstitution after alpha-beta-depleted transplantation in children. On this clonotype itself: What it recognizes is unknown.

The authors prepared the TCRbeta library with unique molecular identifiers. TCRdb ran MiXCR on the PCR reads and lists one entry per CDR3 protein. The sample comprises roughly 310,000 distinct CDR3 sequences, around 25% of which are singletons, and 10% to 11% rests with the top ten. Study outcomes and limitations: Counts and diversity of T cells one year after transplant came mostly from newly produced T cells. The origin of high day-60 TCRbeta diversity in some patients lay in surviving recipient T cells and thymic progenitors.

The material was PBMCs, mostly from graft donor cells, obtained 180 days after TCRalphabeta/CD19-depleted stem cell transplant. The origin of this receptor is a male patient younger than 18 who had a stem cell transplant for acute lymphoblastic leukemia, so the T cells may come from the graft donor.

The DNA of the CDR3 is TGTGCCAGCACCCCGGACAGGAACACTGAAGCTTTCTTT. As protein: CASTPDRNTEAFF. The chain couples TRBV12-3 or TRBV12-4 to TRBJ1-1; weak D call: TRBD1 (6 bases). CDR3 size: 13 residues. V dropped 7 bases and J dropped 1 base, with 10 bases sitting between them.